This T cell receptor beta chain derives from a study of regulatory dendritic cells for organ transplantation. Notes on the study in general: Naive T cells showed high diversity, memory cells less, memory CD8+ least. Memory CD8+ clonal expansion seemed more limited with regulatory than mature dendritic cells.

Method: immunoSEQ multiplex PCR; TCRdb's copy keeps in-frame clones and lacks some. The table includes about 10,000 clones, more than 55% detected once. This clone was seen once. Antigen unknown. CDR3 length equals 11 residues. Germline V CDR1 and CDR2: MNHEY, SMNVEV (reference sequence). V was shortened by 3 bases and J by 5 bases, with 4 bases between the two germline ends. Sequenced input: memory CD8+ T cells from blood. Subset noted: CD45RO+ memory T cells. This chain uses TRBV27 with TRBJ1-1; no clear D gene. This sequence was found in a human donor in good health. DNA for the CDR3: TGTGCCAGCAGTTTTGGTACTGAAGCTTTCTTT. This gives the protein CASSFGTEAFF.